This record looks at one T cell receptor beta chain sequence and its context. Its cognate antigen is unknown. One end of the junction does not line up with germline, which may come from a read error. This sample is drawn from a study of T cells in Graves' hyperthyroidism and ophthalmopathy. Amplification of TCR beta CDR3 regions used RNA as the template. HTBI primers were used for first-round RT-PCR of the TCR CDR3. TCRdb analysed the multiplex PCR reads with MiXCR anew, one entry per CDR3 protein. The data hold approximately 480,000 distinct CDR3 sequences, with more than 20% observed a single time. General study points: Researchers report that a 13 V-J model separated ophthalmopathy from stable hyperthyroidism. Most thyroid clonotypes that were expanded above 0.001 also turned up in blood.

The CDR3 has 17 amino acids. Germline V gene sequence: CDR1 MGHRA, CDR2 YSYEKL. Orbital computed tomography and thyroid ultrasound, together with serum TRAb and thyroxine and clinical symptoms, were used for diagnoses. The authors obtained PBMCs from around 10 ml of fresh peripheral blood. The receptor was isolated from a man aged 18-30 years with Graves' hyperthyroidism. The chain joins TRBV4-1 to TRBJ1-2; D gene unclear. The sequenced material came from blood. The CDR3 region is CASSQEVVTVVSYGYPF. CDR3 in DNA: TGCGCCAGCAGCCAAGAAGTCGTAACAGTAGTCAGCTATGGCTACCCCTTC.